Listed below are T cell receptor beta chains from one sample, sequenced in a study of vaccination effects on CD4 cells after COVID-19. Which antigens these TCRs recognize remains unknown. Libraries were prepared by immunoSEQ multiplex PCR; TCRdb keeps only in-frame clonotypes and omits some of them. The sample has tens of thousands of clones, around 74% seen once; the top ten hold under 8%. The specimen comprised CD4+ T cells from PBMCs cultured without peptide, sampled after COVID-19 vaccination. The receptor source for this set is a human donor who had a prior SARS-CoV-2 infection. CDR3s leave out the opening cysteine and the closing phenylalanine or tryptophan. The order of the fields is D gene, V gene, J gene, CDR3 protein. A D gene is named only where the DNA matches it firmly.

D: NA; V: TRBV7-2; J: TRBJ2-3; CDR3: ASSPRGPADTQY
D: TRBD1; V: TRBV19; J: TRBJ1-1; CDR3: ASTDRGPHPTEAF
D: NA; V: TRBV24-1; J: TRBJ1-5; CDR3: ATSENYRARPFRSNQPQH
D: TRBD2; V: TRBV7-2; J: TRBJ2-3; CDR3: ASSSGLAGADTQY
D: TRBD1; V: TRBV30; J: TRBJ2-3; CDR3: ACPSTGGTTDTQY
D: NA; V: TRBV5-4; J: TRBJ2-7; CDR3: ASSLGGTDYEQY
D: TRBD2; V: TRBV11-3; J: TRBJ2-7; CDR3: ASTSHRDYSYEQY
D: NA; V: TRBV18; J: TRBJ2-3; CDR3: ASSPRTGTDTQY
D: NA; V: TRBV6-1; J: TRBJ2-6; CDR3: ASSERVTGANVLT
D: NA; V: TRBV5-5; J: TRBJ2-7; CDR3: ASSLVVFPTYEQY
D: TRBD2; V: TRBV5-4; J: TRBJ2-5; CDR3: ASSLGAGAYQETQY
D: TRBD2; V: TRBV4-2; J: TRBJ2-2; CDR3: ASSQEGTSGSMAGELF
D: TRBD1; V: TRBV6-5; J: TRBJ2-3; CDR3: ASSWDRGSDTQY
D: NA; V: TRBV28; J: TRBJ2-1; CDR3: ASSSLEVLVDEQF
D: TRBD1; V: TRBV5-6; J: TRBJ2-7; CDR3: ASSLGQGNSYEQY
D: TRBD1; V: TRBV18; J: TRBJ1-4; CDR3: ASSPKTGRNEKLF
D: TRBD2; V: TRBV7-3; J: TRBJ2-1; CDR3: ASSRGGRANEQF
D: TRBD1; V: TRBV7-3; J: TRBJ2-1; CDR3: ASSTDRGRNEQF
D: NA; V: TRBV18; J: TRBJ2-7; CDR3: ASSPTGSSYEQY
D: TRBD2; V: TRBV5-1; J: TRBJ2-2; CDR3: ASSLPLAAPGELF
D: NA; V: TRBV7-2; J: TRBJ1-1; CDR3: ASSLGGGLNTEAF
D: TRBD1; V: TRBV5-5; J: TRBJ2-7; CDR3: ASSSIAGTGPEQY
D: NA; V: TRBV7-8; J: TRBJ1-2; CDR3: ASSLEPAYRTNYGYT
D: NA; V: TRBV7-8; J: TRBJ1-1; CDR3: ASSSFSGAYTEAF
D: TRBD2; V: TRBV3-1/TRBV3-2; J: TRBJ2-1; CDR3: ASGATSGYYNEQF
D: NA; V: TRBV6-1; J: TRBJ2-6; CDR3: ASRTGNSGANVLT
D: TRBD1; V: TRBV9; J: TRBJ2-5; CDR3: ASSVLSTGGAETQY
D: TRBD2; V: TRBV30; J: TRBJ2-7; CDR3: AWTLSASGSYEQY
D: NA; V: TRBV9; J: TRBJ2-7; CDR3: ASSVGVGQGEGEQY
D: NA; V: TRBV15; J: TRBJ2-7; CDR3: ATSRDYAGQGYEQY
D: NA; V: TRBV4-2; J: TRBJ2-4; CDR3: ASSQAAKNIQY
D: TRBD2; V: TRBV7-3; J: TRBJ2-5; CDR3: ASSLTGGPEETQY
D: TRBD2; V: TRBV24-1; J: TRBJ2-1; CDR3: ATSDRTSGRGNEQF
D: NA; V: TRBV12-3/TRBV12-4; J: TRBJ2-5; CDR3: ASSWTQETQY
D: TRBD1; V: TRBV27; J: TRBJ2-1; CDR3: ASSLDRDQNEQF
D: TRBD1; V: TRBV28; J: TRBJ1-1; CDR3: ASYPGGLHTEAF
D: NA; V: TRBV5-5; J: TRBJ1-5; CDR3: ASSFYGNQPQH
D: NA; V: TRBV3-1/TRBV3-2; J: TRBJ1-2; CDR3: ASSLGPGTRYGYT
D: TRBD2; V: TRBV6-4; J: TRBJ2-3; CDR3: ASRRLAGSDTQY
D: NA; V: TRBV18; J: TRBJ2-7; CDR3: ASSPYGSGPYEQY
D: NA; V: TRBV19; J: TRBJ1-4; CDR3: ASSIDQGRNEKLF
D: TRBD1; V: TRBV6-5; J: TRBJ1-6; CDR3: ASSYTFPGGSPLH
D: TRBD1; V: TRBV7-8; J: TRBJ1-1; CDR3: ASSPGRGVYRGPREAF
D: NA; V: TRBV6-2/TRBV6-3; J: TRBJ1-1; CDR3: ASSYRRNTEAF
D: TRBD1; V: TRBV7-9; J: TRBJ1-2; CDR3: ASSLGQNNYGYT
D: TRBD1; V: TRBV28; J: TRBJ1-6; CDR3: ATGGQESLLG
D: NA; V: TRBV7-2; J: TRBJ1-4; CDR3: ASSPRTGTPNEKLF
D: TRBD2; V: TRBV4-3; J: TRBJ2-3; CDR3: ASSHQVGLAGGGGGSDTQY
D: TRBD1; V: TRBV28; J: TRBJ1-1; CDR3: ASSSTGTGGLKAF
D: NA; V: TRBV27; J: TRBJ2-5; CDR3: ASSLVGETQY